This T cell receptor (beta chain) was profiled in a study of T cells after yellow fever vaccination. Study overall: Preparation of fractions with low cell numbers was performed using SMART-Seq v4 Ultra Low Input.

The CDR3 has 14 residues. From germline, CDR1 is SQVTM and CDR2 ANQGSEA. V dropped 6 bases and J dropped 4 bases, with 19 bases sitting between them. TCRdb ran MiXCR on the 5' RACE reads and lists one entry per CDR3 protein. The sample consists of hundreds of thousands of distinct CDR3 sequences, 3% to 4.5% of them appearing once. Study-level points and caveats: Abundant clonotypes (contaminants from the bulk population) could be present in FACS-sorted repertoires. Shared CD4/CD8 clonotypes were a small share, likely from convergent recombination.

This clonotype was found many times. Its antigen is unidentified. The clonotype comes from a young man who received the YFV17D yellow fever vaccine. V is TRBV29-1 and J is TRBJ2-7; D remains ambiguous. The input for sequencing was PBMCs, taken on the day of the yellow fever booster vaccination. CDR3 DNA: TGCAGCGTGGCCGTGTGGACGGATTTTTACGAGCAGTACTTC. As protein: CSVAVWTDFYEQYF.